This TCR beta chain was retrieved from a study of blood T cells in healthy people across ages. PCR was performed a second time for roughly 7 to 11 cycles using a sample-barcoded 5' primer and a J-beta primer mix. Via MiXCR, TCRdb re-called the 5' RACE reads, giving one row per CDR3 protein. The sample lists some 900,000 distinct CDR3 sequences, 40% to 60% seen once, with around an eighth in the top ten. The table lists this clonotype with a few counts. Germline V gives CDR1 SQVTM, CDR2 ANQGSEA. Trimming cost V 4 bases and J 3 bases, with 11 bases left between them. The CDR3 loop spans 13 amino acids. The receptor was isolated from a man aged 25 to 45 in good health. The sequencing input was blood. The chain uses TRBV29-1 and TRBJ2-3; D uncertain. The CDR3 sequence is CSVVGRLTDTQYF. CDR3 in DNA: TGCAGCGTTGTCGGCAGATTGACAGATACGCAGTATTTT.